The table lists the clone carrying this T cell receptor beta chain with a few counts. Its antigen is unidentified. This entry comes from a study of T cells in Graves' hyperthyroidism and ophthalmopathy. Study as a whole: At initial diagnosis, before any treatment had begun, peripheral blood was obtained.

Recently diagnosed hyperthyroidism of less than 2 months' duration affected patients aged 18 to 65. Exclusion of a patient resulted from uncontrolled infection, other autoimmune disease, pregnancy or lactation. TCR beta CDR3 sequences were amplified from RNA transcripts. TCR CDR3 regions were first amplified by RT-PCR with HTBI primers. MiXCR, run by TCRdb on the multiplex PCR reads, gives a single entry per CDR3 protein. This sample has a few hundred thousand distinct CDR3 sequences, with 15% found just once. V was cut by 2 bases and J by 0 bases, with 12 bases left in between. Looked up from germline, CDR1 is SGHRS and CDR2 is YFSETQ. The CDR3 covers 16 residues. Study outcomes and limitations: Most clonotypes that expanded in the thyroid above 0.001 also showed up in blood.

The clonotype was recovered from a woman aged 25 to 39 with Graves' hyperthyroidism. This chain links TRBV5-1 with TRBJ2-1; perhaps TRBD2 as D (6 bases). Sequencing was carried out using blood. The CDR3 DNA is TGCGCCAGCAGCTTCGGGGGACTGAGCTCCTACAATGAGCAGTTCTTC. It yields the protein CASSFGGLSSYNEQFF. Using reference TRBV5-1 and TRBJ2-1 for the parts outside the CDR3, the full variable domain is KAGVTQTPRYLIKTRGQQVTLSCSPISGHRSVSWYQQTPGQGLQFLFEYFSETQRNKGNFPGRFSGRQFSNSRSEMNVSTLELGDSALYLCASSFGGLSSYNEQFFGPGTRLTVL.